Sequencing of this T cell receptor (beta chain) was carried out in a study of T cells in Graves' hyperthyroidism and ophthalmopathy. Study information: It was at initial diagnosis, before any treatment, that peripheral blood was collected. Findings of the study overall: Ophthalmopathy got predicted by the model a median 6.5 months before its onset. In simple terms, a model built on 13 V-J features told ophthalmopathy apart from stable hyperthyroidism.

Of note for this clonotype: Antigen unknown.

The CDR3 is 14 residues long. The trim removed 4 bases at V and 8 bases at J, leaving 7 bases unmatched. RNA transcripts gave rise to amplified TCR beta CDR3 regions. Researchers ran a first-round RT-PCR on the TCR CDR3 using the HTBI primer set. TCRdb ran MiXCR on the multiplex PCR reads and lists one entry per CDR3 protein. The profile shows roughly 530,000 distinct CDR3 sequences, 17% of them singletons. Fresh peripheral blood, around 11 ml of it, supplied the PBMCs. The gene calls are TRBV12-3 or TRBV12-4 and TRBJ1-2, with 10 bases matching TRBD1. Sequencing was done on a sample of blood. The sequence came from a woman in her late teens or twenties with Graves' ophthalmopathy. The CDR3 coding sequence is TGTGCCAGCAGTTCCCGACAGGGGGCGAGAGGCTACACCTTC. Amino acids: CASSSRQGARGYTF.